The 32 T cell receptor beta chains given below trace back to one sample, sequenced in a study of T cell responses to AZD1222 COVID-19 vaccine (dated by TCRdb to the early 2020s). The library was built by means of the immunoSEQ multiplex PCR assay. TCRdb mirrors the immuneACCESS table, restricted to in-frame sequences. Some clones are absent from its copies; in checked studies, under half trace to an unresolved V gene, and the reason for the others is unknown. The sample includes 110,000 or so clones, with more than 75% observed a single time. Of the sample, about 9.1% falls within the top ten clones. In light of the paper, this sample's time point label describes: baseline before first vaccination. The sequences come from peripheral blood, collected on day 0 of AZD1222 vaccination. Receptors originate from an adult in good health.

The V call is TRBV30, the J call TRBJ2-1, with 14 positions matching TRBD2. There are 13 residues in the CDR3. Germline loops: CDR1 GTSNPN, CDR2 SVGIG (reference sequence). V shed 3 bases, J shed 10 bases, and the junction held 2 bases outside the gene matches. The CDR3 DNA sequence: TGTGCCTGGAGAAGACTAGCGGGAGGGGAGCAGTTCTTC. Encoded protein: CAWRRLAGGEQFF.

The chain employs TRBV2 and TRBJ1-4; D unresolved. CDR1 and CDR2 from the germline V gene are SNHLY and FYNNEI. V was cut by 4 bases and J by 8 bases, with 11 bases left in between. This CDR3 is 13 amino acids long. As DNA, the CDR3 is TGTGCCAGCAGTGGGGCGCCCTTCGAAAAACTGTTTTTT. This gives the protein CASSGAPFEKLFF.

The rearrangement links TRBV4-3 to TRBJ1-5; unclear D gene. Germline V gene sequence: CDR1 LGHNA, CDR2 YSLEER. V lost 0 bases and J 7 bases, leaving 7 bases between the germline ends. The CDR3 contains 13 residues. The CDR3 region has the DNA TGCGCCAGCAGCCAAGAGGTAGGACAGCCCCAGCATTTT. It is translated as CASSQEVGQPQHF.

This clone has a single count. The V gene is TRBV23-1, the J gene TRBJ1-1; no firm D call. TRBV23-1 falls under the ORF class, with uncertain function. V lost 6 bases and J 4 bases, leaving 15 bases between the germline ends. This CDR3 comprises 14 residues. The CDR3 sequence is CASRGGAGCTEAFF. CDR3 coding DNA: TGCGCCAGCAGGGGCGGAGCGGGGTGCACTGAAGCTTTCTTT.

The CDR3 loop reads CAWSSLAEGQPQHF. The CDR3 DNA follows: TGTGCCTGGAGCTCCTTGGCAGAAGGGCAGCCCCAGCATTTT. V gene TRBV30 combines with J gene TRBJ1-5; D is ambiguous. V was cut by 3 bases and J by 7 bases, with 16 bases left in between. There are 14 residues in the CDR3. CDR1 GTSNPN and CDR2 SVGIG come from the germline V gene (reference sequence).

The J gene is TRBJ1-5, the V gene TRBV28; D unresolved. The CDR3 has 13 residues. Germline-derived CDR1 and CDR2 are MDHEN and SYDVKM. The germline V and J ends were trimmed by 3 bases and 0 bases, with 3 bases remaining between them. CDR3 sequence (DNA): TGTGCCAGCAGTTTTGATAGCAATCAGCCCCAGCATTTT. This codes for CASSFDSNQPQHF.

This clone was counted once. This chain connects TRBV12-3 or TRBV12-4 to TRBJ1-1; no definite D call. The CDR3 is made up of 11 amino acids. V lost 7 bases to trimming and J lost 10 bases, with 13 bases between them. CDR3 DNA: TGTGCCAGCATTCTTAATAGCAGAGCTTTCTTT. Amino acids: CASILNSRAFF.

The chain is built from TRBV10-3 and TRBJ2-2; tentatively, D is TRBD1 or TRBD2 (5 bases each). Trimming removed 10 bases at V and 8 bases at J, with 20 bases between. Germline V CDR1 and CDR2: ENHRY, SYGVKD. CDR3 length: 14 residues. CDR3: CATHGAVRTGELFF. The DNA for the CDR3 is TGTGCCACCCACGGGGCAGTGCGTACTGGGGAGCTGTTTTTT.

DNA for the CDR3: TGCGCCAGCAGCTACGGGACAGGGCCCCCCTACAATGAGCAGTTCTTC. It specifies CASSYGTGPPYNEQFF. The chain couples TRBV5-1 to TRBJ2-1; TRBD1 matches at 9 bases. The germline gives CDR1 SGHRS, CDR2 YFSETQ. The V and J ends lost 3 bases and 2 bases, in that order; junction bases with no gene match: 6. The CDR3 is made up of 16 amino acids.

This chain links TRBV15 with TRBJ1-1; D call uncertain. With 0 bases removed from V and 7 bases from J, the gap between germline ends came to 6 bases. Germline V gene data show CDR1 as LNHNV and CDR2 as YYDKDF (reference sequence). CDR3 size: 12 residues. Written as DNA, the CDR3 is TGTGCCACCAGCAGAGATCAGTTTGAAGCTTTCTTT. As protein: CATSRDQFEAFF.

This clone occurred once. This chain connects TRBV6-1 to TRBJ1-5; D unclear. Germline V gene sequence: CDR1 MNHNS, CDR2 SASEGT. The CDR3 is 13 residues long. Trimming removed 0 bases from V and 7 bases from J, with 7 bases in between. The CDR3 DNA follows: TGTGCCAGCAGTGAAGCGCTTCGACAGCCCCAGCATTTT. It specifies CASSEALRQPQHF.

The V call is TRBV7-9, the J call TRBJ2-7, with D possibly being TRBD1 or TRBD2 (5 bases each). The germline V and J ends were trimmed by 3 bases and 6 bases, with 18 bases remaining between them. The CDR3 is 15 amino acids. Germline V gene lookup returns CDR1 SEHNR and CDR2 FQNEAQ (reference sequence). Here the CDR3 reads CASSFPWAGTGEQYF. The CDR3 nucleotides are TGTGCCAGCAGCTTCCCTTGGGCAGGGACGGGCGAGCAGTACTTC.

This chain uses TRBV3-1 (or the pseudogene TRBV3-2) with TRBJ2-2; 8 bases align to TRBD1. The CDR3 has 17 residues. J was trimmed by 3 bases and V by 1 base; bases with no gene match: 7. Germline CDR1 and CDR2: LGHDT and YNNKEL (reference sequence). As DNA, the CDR3 is TGTGCCAGCAGCCAAGGCCGGGACAGGATTTACACCGGGGAGCTGTTTTTT. It translates to CASSQGRDRIYTGELFF.

V is TRBV5-1 and J is TRBJ1-1, with D tentatively TRBD1 (5 bases). The germline V and J ends were trimmed by 4 bases and 0 bases, with 10 bases remaining between them. The CDR3 runs to 14 residues. CDR1 is SGHRS and CDR2 is YFSETQ in the germline V gene. CDR3 bases: TGCGCCAGCAGCCCCGTCAGGGTGAACACTGAAGCTTTCTTT. This codes for CASSPVRVNTEAFF.

This chain joins TRBV7-6 and TRBJ1-3, with D perhaps TRBD1 (5 bases). This CDR3 is built from 15 residues. CDR1 is SGHVS, CDR2 FNYEAQ, per germline. Deletions cut 6 bases from V and 0 bases from J, with 12 bases between. The DNA for the CDR3 is TGTGCCAGCAGGGGACCCGGGAACTCTGGAAACACCATATATTTT. Encoded protein: CASRGPGNSGNTIYF.

This clone was picked up a small number of times. This chain links TRBV7-8 with TRBJ2-2, with unresolved D. CDR1 and CDR2 (germline): SGHVS, FQNEAQ. This CDR3 is built from 14 residues. Trimming took off 2 bases at V and 2 bases at J, with 6 bases between the two ends. CDR3 sequence reads: CASSLKENTGELFF. The CDR3 DNA reads as TGTGCCAGCAGCTTAAAGGAAAACACCGGGGAGCTGTTTTTT.

This clone was recorded a few times. This rearrangement joins TRBV28 to TRBJ1-5, with unresolved D. This CDR3 has 13 amino acids. Trimming shortened V by 10 bases and J by 6 bases, and 16 bases separated the two germline ends. In germline, CDR1 is MDHEN, CDR2 SYDVKM. CDR3 protein: CATTRGLRQPQHF. The CDR3 region has the DNA TGTGCCACTACAAGAGGGCTACGTCAGCCCCAGCATTTT. Together with reference TRBV28 and TRBJ1-5, the CDR3 gives the full variable domain: DVKVTQSSRYLVKRTGEKVFLECVQDMDHENMFWYRQDPGLGLRLIYFSYDVKMKEKGDIPEGYSVSREKKERFSLILESASTNQTSMYLCATTRGLRQPQHFGDGTRLSIL.

This CDR3 is CASSFTFASVGLVLDTQYF. As DNA, the CDR3 is TGTGCCAGCAGCTTCACTTTCGCCTCCGTAGGACTGGTCCTGGATACGCAGTATTTT. The rearrangement joins TRBV7-9 to TRBJ2-3, with a possible D match to TRBD2 (5 bases). Trimming took 3 bases from V and 6 from J, leaving 28 bases between them. The germline CDR1 and CDR2 sequences are SEHNR and FQNEAQ (reference sequence). The CDR3 is 19 amino acids.

The chain joins TRBV7-2 to TRBJ2-1; 7 nucleotides align to TRBD2. The CDR3 is 14 amino acids. V shed 1 base and J 5 bases; nucleotides not matched to a gene: 2. Germline V lookup: CDR1 SGHTA, CDR2 FQGNSA. The CDR3 spells CASSLGGSDNEQFF. In DNA form, the CDR3 reads TGTGCCAGCAGCTTAGGCGGGAGTGACAATGAGCAGTTCTTC.

The gene calls are TRBV28 and TRBJ2-7, with 11 nucleotides matching TRBD2. V lost 4 bases, J lost 2 bases, and 4 bases stayed unmatched. Per the germline V gene, CDR1 is MDHEN and CDR2 is SYDVKM. This CDR3 comprises 15 residues. The CDR3 bases are TGTGCCAGCAGTTCCGGGACTAGCGGAGCCTACGAGCAGTACTTC. This codes for CASSSGTSGAYEQYF.

This CDR3 is CASSPVRGAGANVLTF. In nucleotides, the CDR3 is TGTGCCAGTAGCCCGGTACGAGGAGCTGGGGCCAACGTCCTGACTTTC. The rearrangement links TRBV19 to TRBJ2-6; D gene uncertain. Germline values: CDR1 LNHDA, CDR2 SQIVND (reference sequence). The CDR3 sequence is 16 residues long. Trimming left V 6 bases short and J 2 bases short, with 14 bases between.

The chain combines TRBV19 with TRBJ1-5, with 7 bases aligning to TRBD1. From germline, CDR1 is LNHDA and CDR2 SQIVND (reference sequence). Losses at the gene ends were 3 bases for V and 3 bases for J; bases not matched to a gene: 14. The CDR3 consists of 18 residues. The CDR3 region is CASSIPITGTAYNQPQHF. The CDR3 nucleotides read TGTGCCAGTAGTATCCCAATAACCGGGACAGCTTACAATCAGCCCCAGCATTTT.

The gene calls are TRBV7-9 and TRBJ2-7; 7 nucleotides align to TRBD1. This CDR3 region has 15 residues. Trimming removed 1 base from V and 7 bases from J; junction bases left unmatched: 10. From germline, CDR1 is SEHNR and CDR2 FQNEAQ (reference sequence). The CDR3 bases are TGTGCCAGCAGCTTAGGATGGGACAGTGGACGAGAGCAGTACTTC. It specifies CASSLGWDSGREQYF.

V gene TRBV5-1 combines with J gene TRBJ2-5; TRBD1 agrees at 8 bases. The germline CDR1 and CDR2 sequences are SGHRS and YFSETQ. V was pared by 0 bases and J by 5 bases, with 6 bases of the junction left unmatched. This CDR3 is 15 amino acids long. The CDR3 reads CASSLAPGGIETQYF. CDR3 nucleotide sequence: TGCGCCAGCAGCTTGGCCCCAGGGGGCATCGAGACCCAGTACTTC.

This clone occurred once. The rearrangement joins TRBV5-4 to TRBJ1-6, with a tentative D call TRBD1 (5 bases). Germline V gene data show CDR1 as SGHNT and CDR2 as YYREEE (reference sequence). The CDR3 has 15 residues. V lost 5 bases and J lost 7, with 16 bases in between. In DNA form, the CDR3 reads TGTGCCAGCAGAACGGAGAAGGGGTCCAATTCACCCCTCCACTTT. Translating it yields CASRTEKGSNSPLHF.

This clone was detected once. The CDR3 DNA is TGTGCCTGGAGTGTATCCGGGGGCGGCAATCAGCCCCAGCATTTT. Its translation: CAWSVSGGGNQPQHF. This chain links TRBV30 with TRBJ1-5, with D possibly being TRBD1 (6 bases). V was trimmed by 0 bases and J by 2 bases, leaving 11 bases between them. Germline V gene sequence: CDR1 GTSNPN, CDR2 SVGIG (reference sequence). This CDR3 has 15 amino acids.

J is TRBJ1-1 and V is TRBV12-3 or TRBV12-4; D is perhaps TRBD1 (5 bases). This CDR3 region has 13 residues. The V end was cut by 7 bases, the J end by 4 bases, with 13 bases between. CDR3 DNA: TGTGCCAGCATGAGGGACGCATTCACTGAAGCTTTCTTT. Encoded protein: CASMRDAFTEAFF.

This clone appeared a single time. The V and J genes are TRBV28 and TRBJ1-2; D perhaps matches TRBD1 (5 bases). Germline V gives CDR1 MDHEN, CDR2 SYDVKM. The CDR3 contains 16 residues. Trimming removed 3 bases from V and 4 bases from J, with 18 bases in between. CDR3 protein: CASSLSGGTIVYGYTF. CDR3 DNA sequence: TGTGCCAGCAGTTTGAGTGGGGGAACTATAGTCTATGGCTACACCTTC.

This rearrangement joins TRBV5-4 to TRBJ2-1; TRBD2 might be the D (6 bases). CDR3 size: 15 residues. The V gene's germline CDR1 is SGHNT and CDR2 YYREEE (reference sequence). The V gene lost 0 bases and the J gene lost 3 bases, with 10 bases spanning the gap. This chain's CDR3 is CASSLVASVYNEQFF. DNA of the CDR3: TGTGCCAGCAGCTTGGTGGCTAGCGTCTACAATGAGCAGTTCTTC.

CDR3 in amino acids: CASSHSGVNEQFF. The CDR3 DNA follows: TGTGCCAGCAGCCATAGCGGGGTCAATGAGCAGTTCTTC. The chain uses TRBV7-2 and TRBJ2-1, with 8 nucleotides matching TRBD2. With 5 bases clipped from V and 6 bases from J, the junction kept 3 bases outside the gene matches. Germline CDR1 SGHTA, CDR2 FQGNSA. This CDR3 is 13 amino acids long.

The J gene is TRBJ2-3, the V gene TRBV5-4; 14 nucleotides line up with TRBD2. CDR3 size: 16 residues. From germline, CDR1 is SGHNT and CDR2 YYREEE (reference sequence). The J segment lost 6 bases and the V segment lost 4 bases, leaving 7 bases of the junction unmatched. The CDR3 bases are TGTGCCAGCAGCCCGCGACTAGCGGGAGGGTGGGATACGCAGTATTTT. Translated, it gives CASSPRLAGGWDTQYF.

CDR3 amino acids: CASSWAGLSNTEAFF. As DNA, the CDR3 is TGCGCCAGCAGCTGGGCAGGGTTATCGAACACTGAAGCTTTCTTT. This chain uses TRBV5-1 with TRBJ1-1; possible D gene TRBD1, 5 bases. The CDR3 loop spans 15 amino acids. The germline V and J ends were trimmed by 3 bases and 1 base, with 13 bases remaining between them. Looked up from germline, CDR1 is SGHRS and CDR2 is YFSETQ.